These 29 T cell receptor beta chains originate from one sample sequenced in a study of T cell responses to AZD1222 COVID-19 vaccine. Assay: immunoSEQ multiplex PCR; the TCRdb copy retains only in-frame clones and omits some. This table holds about 150,000 clones, around 88% found once. The source was peripheral blood, collected on day 0 of AZD1222 vaccination. Receptor source: an adult in good health.

In this sample, this clone turned up a few times. The chain is built from TRBV23-1 and TRBJ1-2; D might be TRBD1 (5 bases). Being an ORF, TRBV23-1 has a function that is uncertain. The CDR3 spans 14 residues. With 2 bases removed from V and 8 bases from J, the gap between germline ends came to 15 bases. The CDR3 sequence: CASSQRPGPSGYTF. CDR3 coding DNA: TGCGCCAGCAGTCAACGCCCAGGGCCTAGCGGCTACACCTTC.

This sequence joins TRBV4-3 and TRBJ2-1; tentatively, D is TRBD2 (6 bases). The CDR3 sequence is 17 residues long. The ends were cut back, 0 bases at V and 6 bases at J, with 18 bases in the middle. CDR1 is LGHNA and CDR2 is YSLEER in the germline V gene. CDR3 bases: TGCGCCAGCAGCCAAGATTTGATGGGACTCTCGACCAATGAGCAGTTCTTC. Amino acids: CASSQDLMGLSTNEQFF.

The V and J genes are TRBV5-1 and TRBJ2-3, with D unresolved. V lost 1 base, J lost 3 bases, and 3 bases lay in between. CDR3 length: 12 amino acids. Germline V CDR1 and CDR2: SGHRS, YFSETQ. In DNA, the CDR3 is TGCGCCAGCAGCTTGCAGACAGATACGCAGTATTTT. Residues: CASSLQTDTQYF.

The chain joins TRBV7-9 to TRBJ1-2, with D tentatively TRBD1 (5 bases). V lost 5 bases, J lost 4 bases, and 17 bases lay in between. The CDR3 covers 15 residues. The germline V gene has CDR1 SEHNR and CDR2 FQNEAQ (reference sequence). CDR3 protein: CASSAAGLGAYGYTF. The CDR3 DNA reads as TGTGCCAGCAGCGCGGCAGGGCTCGGGGCCTATGGCTACACCTTC.

V usage is TRBV4-2 and J usage is TRBJ2-2, with D perhaps TRBD1 (5 bases). The CDR3 covers 13 residues. The V and J ends lost 1 base and 6 bases respectively, with 6 bases between them. CDR1 and CDR2 from the germline V gene are LGHNA and YNFKEQ. CDR3 in DNA: TGTGCCAGCAGCCAAGGCAGGGCCGGGGAGCTGTTTTTT. Translating it yields CASSQGRAGELFF.

This chain uses TRBV5-4 with TRBJ2-5; unclear D gene. The CDR3 loop spans 14 amino acids. Germline loops: CDR1 SGHNT, CDR2 YYREEE (reference sequence). Trimming pared 0 bases from V and 5 bases from J, leaving 11 bases between. CDR3 sequence reads: CASSLVGVEETQYF. CDR3 DNA sequence: TGTGCCAGCAGCTTGGTTGGCGTTGAGGAGACCCAGTACTTC.

This chain's CDR3 is CASSPALAGLASRSSYNEQFF. The CDR3 DNA reads as TGTGCCAGCAGCCCAGCTCTGGCGGGACTAGCCTCCCGGAGCTCCTACAATGAGCAGTTCTTC. This chain connects TRBV4-2 to TRBJ2-1; 9 positions match TRBD2. The CDR3 is 21 amino acids. Germline values: CDR1 LGHNA, CDR2 YNFKEQ. Losses at the gene ends were 4 bases for V and 0 bases for J; bases not matched to a gene: 19.

This clone has a single count. The same CDR3 can be traced to other DNA sequences in this sample. The rearrangement joins TRBV7-2 to TRBJ1-6; D is unresolved. Trimming removed 0 bases at V and 1 base at J, with 4 bases between. This CDR3 contains 15 residues. The germline gives CDR1 SGHTA, CDR2 FQGNSA. The CDR3 sequence is CASSLAASYNSPLHF. The CDR3 nucleotides are TGTGCCAGCAGCTTAGCGGCGTCCTATAATTCACCCCTCCACTTT.

This clone was counted a single time. This chain uses TRBV7-2 with TRBJ1-6, with 7 bases lining up with TRBD1. The ends lost 1 base at V and 4 bases at J; junction bases unmatched: 1. Germline CDR1 and CDR2: SGHTA and FQGNSA. This CDR3 comprises 15 residues. Here the CDR3 reads CASSLGDRYNSPLHF. The CDR3 region has the DNA TGTGCCAGCAGCTTAGGGGACAGATATAATTCACCCCTCCACTTT.

The J gene is TRBJ2-7, the V gene TRBV9; 13 bases fit TRBD2. The V segment lost 3 bases and the J segment 6 bases; nucleotides outside the gene matches: 6. Germline CDR1 reads SGDLS; CDR2 reads YYNGEE. The CDR3 extends over 15 amino acids. Here the CDR3 reads CASSASGLAGVEQYF. In nucleotides, the CDR3 is TGTGCCAGCAGCGCCTCAGGACTAGCGGGAGTCGAGCAGTACTTC.

The CDR3 spells CASRRPDTPNYGYTF. The CDR3, as DNA: TGTGCCAGTAGGCGCCCGGACACCCCTAACTATGGCTACACCTTC. The chain combines TRBV19 with TRBJ1-2, with D maybe TRBD1 (5 bases). The germline V gene encodes CDR1 LNHDA and CDR2 SQIVND (reference sequence). Trimming pared 6 bases from V and 0 bases from J, leaving 14 bases between. The CDR3 length is 15 residues.

This chain joins TRBV5-6 and TRBJ1-5; the match to TRBD1 covers 7 bases. The J segment lost 0 bases and the V segment lost 1 base, leaving 1 base of the junction unmatched. This CDR3 is 15 amino acids long. The germline V gene encodes CDR1 SGHDT and CDR2 YYEEEE. The CDR3 is CASSLRDSSNQPQHF. CDR3 bases: TGTGCCAGCAGCTTGCGGGACAGTAGCAATCAGCCCCAGCATTTT.

This sequence joins TRBV28 and TRBJ2-2; 7 bases agree with TRBD2. Germline CDR1 and CDR2: MDHEN and SYDVKM. CDR3 length: 15 residues. Unmatched junction bases numbered 0, after V lost 2 bases and J lost 0 bases. The CDR3 loop reads CASSLAGANTGELFF. The CDR3, as DNA: TGTGCCAGCAGTTTAGCGGGAGCGAACACCGGGGAGCTGTTTTTT.

The chain has TRBV7-3 and TRBJ2-1; 7 bases map to TRBD2. The CDR3 has 18 amino acids. CDR1 and CDR2 from the germline V gene are SGHTA and FQGTGA. The V gene end was trimmed by 1 base and the J gene end by 5 bases; junction bases not matched to a gene: 14. Here the CDR3 DNA reads TGTGCCAGCAGCTTAAGTGTGACTAGCAGGCCTGGGGACAATGAGCAGTTCTTC. The encoded protein is CASSLSVTSRPGDNEQFF.

The J gene is TRBJ2-3, the V gene TRBV5-4; D is undetermined. This CDR3 is built from 14 residues. CDR1 and CDR2 from the germline V gene are SGHNT and YYREEE (reference sequence). V was cut by 4 bases and J by 4 bases, with 13 bases left in between. The CDR3 loop reads CASSDTSAPDTQYF. CDR3 nucleotide sequence: TGTGCCAGCAGCGATACCTCTGCCCCAGATACGCAGTATTTT.

This chain joins TRBV6-2 or TRBV6-3 and TRBJ1-1; D is undetermined. The CDR3 loop spans 14 amino acids. Per the germline V gene, CDR1 is MNHEY and CDR2 is SVGEGT. With 6 bases removed from V and 7 bases from J, the gap between germline ends came to 18 bases. The CDR3 DNA reads TGTGCCAGCAGCCCCCCTGGGAGGTCCAATGAAGCTTTCTTT. It yields the protein CASSPPGRSNEAFF.

In this sample, this clone turned up a few times. J is TRBJ1-2 and V is TRBV6-6; possible D gene TRBD1, 6 bases. The CDR3 contains 13 residues. Germline CDR1 is MNHNY and CDR2 is SVGAGI (reference sequence). The V end lost 10 bases, the J end lost 6 bases, and 18 bases lay between the germline ends. The CDR3 DNA reads TGTGCCATCTCGGCCGGGGGGCGGGATGGCTACACCTTC. Residues: CAISAGGRDGYTF.

V and J are TRBV5-3 and TRBJ2-3; D might be TRBD2 (6 bases). TRBV5-3 is an open reading frame, and its role is uncertain. Trimming took 7 bases from V and 4 from J, leaving 22 bases between them. The CDR3 has 16 amino acids. CDR3 in amino acids: CARGHGRVRTPDTQYF. The CDR3 DNA is TGTGCCAGAGGCCACGGGAGAGTTAGGACTCCAGATACGCAGTATTTT.

The chain is built from TRBV7-8 and TRBJ1-2; 9 positions match TRBD1. CDR3 length: 14 residues. Germline loops: CDR1 SGHVS, CDR2 FQNEAQ. Trimming at V came to 3 bases and at J to 8 bases, leaving 7 bases not matched to a gene. The CDR3 loop reads CASSLGDRGGGYTF. CDR3 nucleotides: TGTGCCAGCAGCTTGGGAGACAGGGGGGGCGGCTACACCTTC.

This chain joins TRBV7-2 and TRBJ1-6; D is unresolved. CDR1 and CDR2 from the germline V gene are SGHTA and FQGNSA. V gave up 8 bases and J gave up 5 bases, with 16 bases separating them. This CDR3 is built from 15 residues. The CDR3: CASAYGGSHNSPLHF. CDR3 sequence (DNA): TGTGCCAGCGCCTACGGCGGATCCCATAATTCACCCCTCCACTTT.

The chain carries TRBV11-3 and TRBJ2-1, with 11 positions matching TRBD1. Germline CDR1 SGHNT, CDR2 YENEEA. The trim removed 1 base at V and 9 bases at J, leaving 5 bases unmatched. CDR3 size: 15 residues. CDR3 amino acids: CASSLGTGGYGEQFF. In nucleotides, the CDR3 is TGTGCCAGCAGCTTAGGGACAGGGGGCTATGGTGAGCAGTTCTTC.

The chain links TRBV11-3 to TRBJ2-2; D gene uncertain. With 5 bases removed from V and 3 bases from J, the gap between germline ends came to 13 bases. The CDR3 spans 15 residues. Germline V gene sequence: CDR1 SGHNT, CDR2 YENEEA. The CDR3 nucleotides are TGTGCCAGCAGCCCCGATGGGGTGGACACCGGGGAGCTGTTTTTT. Its protein product is CASSPDGVDTGELFF.

This clone was seen more than once but under ten times. A read error may produce the germline difference seen at one junction end. The chain is built from TRBV29-1 and TRBJ2-7, with 9 bases matching TRBD2. This CDR3 has 14 amino acids. CDR1 and CDR2 (germline): SQVTM, ANQGSEA. For the CDR3, the DNA is TGCAGCGTTGGCGCAGCGGGAGGCTCCAACGAGCAGTACTTC. Its protein product is CSVGAAGGSNEQYF.

DNA for the CDR3: TGTGCCAGCACCTACCCCACAGGGAGGGAAAATCAGCCCCAGCATTTT. Residues: CASTYPTGRENQPQHF. The chain combines TRBV6-4 with TRBJ1-5; the D gene is possibly TRBD1 (6 bases). Germline V lookup: CDR1 MRHNA, CDR2 SNTAGT. This CDR3 spans 16 amino acids. V lost 7 bases to trimming and J lost 4 bases, with 20 bases between them.

V and J are TRBV6-1 and TRBJ1-5; tentative D call: TRBD1 (6 bases). CDR1 and CDR2 (germline): MNHNS, SASEGT. The CDR3 sequence is 11 residues long. Trimming removed 0 bases from V and 16 bases from J, with 10 bases in between. The DNA for the CDR3 is TGTGCCAGCAGTGAAGCTGGGGGACAACATTTT. This sequence encodes CASSEAGGQHF.

The V gene is TRBV6-1, the J gene TRBJ1-2, with 7 bases matching TRBD1. From germline, CDR1 is MNHNS and CDR2 SASEGT. Losses at the gene ends were 1 base for V and 0 bases for J; bases not matched to a gene: 8. The CDR3 runs 17 residues. The CDR3 sequence is CASSEEADRTSNYGYTF. CDR3 in DNA: TGTGCCAGCAGTGAAGAAGCGGACAGGACCTCTAACTATGGCTACACCTTC.

This clone was counted a single time. Here the CDR3 DNA reads TGTGCCAGCAGTAACCACGGACAGGGACAAAAGGAAGCTTTCTTT. It yields the protein CASSNHGQGQKEAFF. The chain joins TRBV6-2 or TRBV6-3 to TRBJ1-1; TRBD1 matches at 8 bases. Trimming cost V 5 bases and J 8 bases; bases outside gene matches: 13. Per germline, CDR1 MNHEY and CDR2 SVGEGT. The CDR3 is 15 amino acids.

The chain carries TRBV6-1 and TRBJ2-7, with 9 bases aligning to TRBD2. Germline CDR1 and CDR2: MNHNS and SASEGT. The ends lost 1 base at V and 5 bases at J; junction bases unmatched: 6. This CDR3 region has 15 residues. This chain's CDR3 is CASSEEGTSRDEQYF. CDR3 nucleotide sequence: TGTGCCAGCAGTGAAGAAGGGACTAGCAGGGACGAGCAGTACTTC.

The genes are TRBV11-2 and TRBJ2-1, with a tentative D call TRBD2 (5 bases). The germline CDR1 and CDR2 sequences are SGHAT and FQNNGV. Between the trimmed V and J ends, which lost 0 bases and 10 bases, there was a span of 10 bases. This CDR3 spans 13 amino acids. The CDR3 nucleotides are TGTGCCAGCAGCTTAGAACGGTGGGAGGAGCAGTTCTTC. This codes for CASSLERWEEQFF.